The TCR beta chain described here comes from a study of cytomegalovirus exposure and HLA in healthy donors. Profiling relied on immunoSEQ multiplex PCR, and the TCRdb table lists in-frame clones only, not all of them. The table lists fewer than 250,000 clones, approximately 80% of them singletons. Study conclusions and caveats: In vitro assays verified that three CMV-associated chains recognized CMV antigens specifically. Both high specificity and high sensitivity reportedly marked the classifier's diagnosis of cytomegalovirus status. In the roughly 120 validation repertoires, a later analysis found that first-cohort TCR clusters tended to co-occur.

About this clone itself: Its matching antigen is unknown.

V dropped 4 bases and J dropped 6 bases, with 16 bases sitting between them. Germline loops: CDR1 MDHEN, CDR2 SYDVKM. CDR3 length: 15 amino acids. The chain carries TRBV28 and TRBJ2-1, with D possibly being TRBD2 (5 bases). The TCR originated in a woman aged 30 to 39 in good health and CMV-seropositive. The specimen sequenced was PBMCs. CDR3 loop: CASSSDSWRSNEQFF. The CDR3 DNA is TGTGCCAGCAGTTCGGACTCTTGGCGGAGCAATGAGCAGTTCTTC.